The 15 T cell receptor beta chains presented below share a single source sample, sequenced in a study of PD-L1 blockade in urothelial cancer. Some clones are missing from TCRdb's copy, which holds only in-frame ones; the method was immunoSEQ multiplex PCR. This repertoire shows around 41,000 clones, around 90% found once; its top ten account for 11% to 15%. Specimen: PBMCs, collected around atezolizumab (anti-PD-L1) treatment. These receptors were collected from a woman aged 60-75 years with urothelial cancer.

This clone was seen once. This rearrangement joins TRBV10-1 to TRBJ2-2, with D maybe TRBD2 (6 bases). This CDR3 comprises 14 residues. V shed 6 bases and J shed 6 bases, with 14 bases lying between them. Germline V gives CDR1 WNHNN, CDR2 SYGVQD (reference sequence). CDR3 in amino acids: CASSPGRIAGELFF. CDR3 coding DNA: TGCGCCAGCAGCCCCGGGAGAATAGCCGGGGAGCTGTTTTTT.

This chain uses TRBV15 with TRBJ2-7; 10 bases are shared with TRBD1. CDR3 size: 15 residues. The V gene's germline CDR1 is LNHNV and CDR2 YYDKDF (reference sequence). Trimming cost V 3 bases and J 1 base; bases outside gene matches: 3. The CDR3 nucleotides are TGTGCCACCAGCAGCCGGGACAGGGGTTCCTACGAGCAGTACTTC. This translates into CATSSRDRGSYEQYF.

This sequence joins TRBV7-3 and TRBJ1-1, with 8 bases aligning to TRBD1. V was clipped by 5 bases and J by 3 bases; unmatched bases: 5. CDR1 is SGHTA, CDR2 FQGTGA, per germline. The CDR3 is 14 amino acids. The CDR3 bases are TGTGCCAGCAGCCGGGACAGGTTAGACACTGAAGCTTTCTTT. Its translation: CASSRDRLDTEAFF.

This clone was seen a single time. The chain has TRBV10-3 and TRBJ2-7; possible D gene TRBD1, 6 bases. This CDR3 comprises 14 residues. The germline CDR1 and CDR2 sequences are ENHRY and SYGVKD. Trimming took 3 bases from V and 2 from J, leaving 11 bases between them. The CDR3 sequence: CAISERGSPYEQYF. The DNA for the CDR3 is TGTGCCATCAGTGAAAGGGGGTCCCCCTACGAGCAGTACTTC.

V and J are TRBV14 and TRBJ2-1, with 7 nucleotides matching TRBD1. In germline, CDR1 is SGHDN, CDR2 FVKESK. This CDR3 has 16 residues. Trimming removed 1 base from V and 8 bases from J; junction bases left unmatched: 11. Written as DNA, the CDR3 is TGTGCCAGCAGCCAAGCCAGGACAGGTAGGCATGATGAGCAGTTCTTC. Translation gives CASSQARTGRHDEQFF.

A few counts support this clone. V usage is TRBV13 and J usage is TRBJ1-6, with TRBD1 matching over 10 bases. This CDR3 comprises 16 residues. Germline CDR1 is PRHDT and CDR2 is FYEKMQ (reference sequence). V gave up 3 bases and J gave up 9 bases; unmatched junction bases: 8. CDR3 nucleotide sequence: TGTGCCAGCAGCTTCGACAGGGGGCGCCTTGGTTCACCCCTCCACTTT. Encoded protein: CASSFDRGRLGSPLHF.

This rearrangement joins TRBV5-1 to TRBJ1-4; D is uncertain. V gave up 4 bases and J gave up 7 bases, with 17 bases separating them. CDR1 is SGHRS, CDR2 YFSETQ, per germline. The CDR3 is made up of 15 amino acids. CDR3 coding DNA: TGCGCCAGCAGCGCCCCCGGCAGTTGGAGTGAAAAACTGTTTTTT. Encoded protein: CASSAPGSWSEKLFF.

J is TRBJ1-2 and V is TRBV7-2; no definite D call. From germline, CDR1 is SGHTA and CDR2 FQGNSA. V was trimmed by 4 bases and J by 2 bases, leaving 5 bases between them. CDR3 length equals 12 residues. The CDR3 protein is CASSWQNYGYTF. As DNA, the CDR3 is TGTGCCAGCAGCTGGCAGAACTATGGCTACACCTTC.

This clone was counted once. This CDR3 reads CASSSPRVRETQYF. CDR3 sequence (DNA): TGTGCCAGCAGTTCGCCCAGGGTGCGGGAGACCCAGTACTTC. V gene TRBV27 combines with J gene TRBJ2-5; weak D call: TRBD1 (5 bases). Germline-derived CDR1 and CDR2 are MNHEY and SMNVEV (reference sequence). Between the trimmed V and J ends, which lost 4 bases and 5 bases, there was a span of 14 bases. There are 14 residues in the CDR3.

Comment on this clone: One junction end disagrees with the germline gene, perhaps due to a read error. This chain connects TRBV4-3 to TRBJ2-7, with 7 positions matching TRBD2. The CDR3 extends over 17 amino acids. CDR1 is LGHNA and CDR2 is YSLEER in the germline V gene. The CDR3 nucleotides read TGCGCCAGCAGCGAAGATGGGGGGGGAGTGGGCTCCTACGAGCAGTACTTC. This codes for CASSEDGGGVGSYEQYF.

The chain employs TRBV14 and TRBJ1-4; no definite D call. This CDR3 spans 14 amino acids. Trimming removed 4 bases at V and 0 bases at J, with 6 bases between. Germline-derived CDR1 and CDR2 are SGHDN and FVKESK. CDR3 protein: CASSLQATNEKLFF. DNA of the CDR3: TGTGCCAGCAGCCTACAAGCAACTAATGAAAAACTGTTTTTT.

V and J are TRBV5-1 and TRBJ1-1; 8 bases map to TRBD1. V was pared by 4 bases and J by 1 base, with 3 bases of the junction left unmatched. The CDR3 covers 14 residues. CDR1 and CDR2 (germline): SGHRS, YFSETQ. The CDR3 sequence is CASSPGQGNTEAFF. The CDR3 nucleotides are TGCGCCAGCAGCCCCGGACAGGGGAACACTGAAGCTTTCTTT.

This chain links TRBV12-2 with TRBJ2-1; TRBD2 is the table's D call, not checked against the DNA. TRBV12-2 is tagged as a pseudogene. This CDR3 is built from 13 residues. Written as DNA, the CDR3 is TGTGCAAGTCGCTTAGGGAGCGGGGATGAGCAGTTCTTC. Amino acids: CASRLGSGDEQFF.

This chain uses TRBV7-9 with TRBJ2-7; D perhaps matches TRBD1 (6 bases). Germline V CDR1 and CDR2: SEHNR, FQNEAQ (reference sequence). V dropped 4 bases and J dropped 2 bases, with 12 bases sitting between them. The CDR3 extends over 14 amino acids. CDR3 in DNA: TGTGCCAGCAGCTCCCGGGACACTCCCTACGAGCAGTACTTC. Amino acids: CASSSRDTPYEQYF.

In its sample, this clone was seen many times. V gene TRBV7-8 combines with J gene TRBJ2-7; the D is unclear. Looked up from germline, CDR1 is SGHVS and CDR2 is FQNEAQ. V was cut by 5 bases and J by 2 bases, with 16 bases left in between. The CDR3 extends over 15 amino acids. CDR3 region: CASSTRVFPAYEQYF. The CDR3 nucleotides read TGTGCCAGCAGCACCCGGGTTTTCCCAGCCTACGAGCAGTACTTC.